This is a list of T cell receptor beta chains from one sample in a study of T cell repertoires in cytomegalovirus infection. Each CDR3 protein gets one entry after TCRdb re-called the reads with MiXCR. The repertoire holds some 390,000 distinct CDR3 sequences, with less than 20% as singletons. The sample comprised PBMCs. These receptors all come from a human donor in good health (CMV status not recorded). Some clones in this sample may be carry-over from other donors' samples. Each CDR3 is given with its conserved first and last residue. The D gene is left open where the match is weak. Not every row has a clone size; where given, it reads once, few, many or a size class.

>TRBV7-9|NA|few|TRBJ1-1
CASSLRSGQSREAFF
TGTGCCAGCAGCCTTAGGAGCGGACAGTCCCGCGAAGCTTTCTTT
>TRBV20-1|NA|NA|TRBJ2-7
CSALPGTYEQYF
TGCAGTGCCCTTCCCGGGACGTACGAGCAGTACTTC
>TRBV7-6|TRBD2|NA|TRBJ2-1
CASSLVDGRALNEQFF
TGTGCCAGCAGCTTAGTGGACGGGAGGGCCCTCAATGAGCAGTTCTTC
>TRBV11-2|NA|many|TRBJ1-1
CASSSLYTEAFF
TGTGCCAGCAGCTCCTTATACACTGAAGCTTTCTTT
>TRBV20-1|NA|few|TRBJ1-2
CSARVNLDGDGYTF
TGCAGTGCTAGAGTCAATCTGGACGGTGATGGCTACACCTTC
>TRBV7-8|NA|many|TRBJ1-1
CASSLRSRNTEAFF
TGTGCCAGCAGCTTACGATCTCGGAACACTGAAGCTTTCTTT
>TRBV24-1|TRBD1|NA|TRBJ1-5
CATSDSRQGSQPQHF
TGTGCCACCAGTGATTCGAGACAGGGAAGCCAGCCCCAGCATTTT
>TRBV19|TRBD1|NA|TRBJ1-1
CASTRTGVNTEAFF
TGTGCCAGTACCCGGACAGGGGTGAACACTGAAGCTTTCTTT
>TRBV2|NA|NA|TRBJ2-1
CASNEEGASYNEQFF
TGTGCCAGCAACGAGGAAGGGGCCTCCTACAATGAGCAGTTCTTC
>TRBV3-1|NA|few|TRBJ2-7
CASSQDLTMDEQYF
TGTGCCAGCAGCCAAGATTTGACGATGGACGAGCAGTACTTC
>TRBV3-1|NA|few|TRBJ1-4
CASSQGDEKLFF
TGTGCCAGCAGCCAAGGGGATGAAAAACTGTTTTTT
>TRBV7-9|TRBD2|NA|TRBJ2-1
CASSLGSGRAFEQFF
TGTGCCAGCAGCTTAGGTAGCGGGAGGGCCTTTGAGCAGTTCTTC
>TRBV24-1|NA|many|TRBJ2-3
CATSAAPRGDTQYF
TGTGCCACCAGTGCCGCACCGAGGGGTGATACGCAGTATTTT
>TRBV2|TRBD1|NA|TRBJ1-1
CASSYDRVPEAFF
TGTGCCAGCAGCTATGACAGGGTCCCTGAAGCTTTCTTT
>TRBV5-4|TRBD2|few|TRBJ2-3
CASSFSLAGATDTQYF
TGTGCCAGCAGCTTCTCCCTAGCGGGAGCAACAGATACGCAGTATTTT
>TRBV2|NA|NA|TRBJ2-1
CASRARGTQFF
TGTGCCAGCAGAGCCAGGGGAACTCAGTTCTTC
>TRBV7-2|NA|many|TRBJ1-1
CASSLGSPAESEAFF
TGTGCCAGCAGCTTAGGATCTCCGGCAGAGTCTGAAGCTTTCTTT
>TRBV27|NA|NA|TRBJ2-3
CASSLSGTGITQYF
TGTGCCAGCAGTTTATCCGGTACGGGGATTACGCAGTATTTT
>TRBV5-6|TRBD1|NA|TRBJ2-7
CASRRRQGQQYEQYF
TGTGCCAGCAGACGTCGACAGGGGCAGCAGTACGAGCAGTACTTC
>TRBV7-2|NA|many|TRBJ1-1
CASSLNSGITEAFF
TGTGCCAGCAGCTTAAATTCAGGTATTACTGAAGCTTTCTTT
>TRBV7-9|NA|NA|TRBJ2-5
CASSFLSWGQETQYF
TGTGCCAGCAGCTTCCTTTCATGGGGCCAAGAGACCCAGTACTTC
>TRBV7-9|NA|many|TRBJ2-5
CASSQSRSAGQETQYF
TGTGCCAGCAGCCAAAGTCGGTCGGCGGGCCAAGAGACCCAGTACTTC
>TRBV7-9|NA|NA|TRBJ2-1
CASSPPAGMAFNEQFF
TGTGCCAGCAGCCCCCCTGCGGGAATGGCGTTTAATGAGCAGTTCTTC
>TRBV11-2|TRBD2|NA|TRBJ2-5
CASSLVAGGPPTQYF
TGTGCCAGCAGCTTAGTAGCGGGAGGGCCGCCGACCCAGTACTTC
>TRBV4-3|NA|few|TRBJ1-4
CASSQDKGIYEKLFF
TGCGCCAGCAGCCAAGATAAAGGGATTTATGAAAAACTGTTTTTT
>TRBV7-2|TRBD2|many|TRBJ2-3
CASSFLAGVSPADTQYF
TGTGCCAGCAGCTTCCTCGCGGGAGTAAGTCCCGCAGATACGCAGTATTTT
>TRBV15|NA|few|TRBJ2-7
CATSRAVVYEQYF
TGTGCCACCAGCAGGGCGGTGGTCTACGAGCAGTACTTC
>TRBV12-3/TRBV12-4|NA|few|TRBJ1-6
CASSFRGTYNSPLHF
TGTGCCAGCAGTTTCCGAGGGACCTATAATTCACCCCTCCACTTT
>TRBV10-3|NA|NA|TRBJ1-2
CAITQTTDPRVYTF
TGTGCCATCACCCAAACGACGGACCCGCGTGTCTACACCTTC
>TRBV27|NA|many|TRBJ2-1
CASILDNEQFF
TGTGCCAGCATATTAGACAATGAGCAGTTCTTC
>TRBV7-9|NA|many|TRBJ2-6
CASSLSGGANVLTF
TGTGCCAGCAGCTTATCGGGGGGGGCCAACGTCCTGACTTTC
>TRBV2|NA|NA|TRBJ2-1
CASRPGLGGYEQFF
TGTGCCAGCCGGCCGGGACTAGGGGGCTATGAGCAGTTCTTC
>TRBV7-8|TRBD2|many|TRBJ2-1
CASTTGTRLSNEQFF
TGTGCCAGCACCACCGGGACTAGATTGAGCAATGAGCAGTTCTTC
>TRBV7-2|NA|many|TRBJ1-4
CASSPQPGIIEKLFF
TGTGCCAGCAGCCCACAACCGGGGATAATCGAAAAACTGTTTTTT
>TRBV12-3/TRBV12-4|TRBD1|few|TRBJ2-3
CASSLPGTGLRTDTQYF
TGTGCCAGCAGTCTTCCCGGGACAGGTTTACGGACAGATACGCAGTATTTT
>TRBV27|NA|many|TRBJ2-7
CASSLSRSYEQYF
TGTGCCAGCAGCTTATCTCGGTCCTACGAGCAGTACTTC